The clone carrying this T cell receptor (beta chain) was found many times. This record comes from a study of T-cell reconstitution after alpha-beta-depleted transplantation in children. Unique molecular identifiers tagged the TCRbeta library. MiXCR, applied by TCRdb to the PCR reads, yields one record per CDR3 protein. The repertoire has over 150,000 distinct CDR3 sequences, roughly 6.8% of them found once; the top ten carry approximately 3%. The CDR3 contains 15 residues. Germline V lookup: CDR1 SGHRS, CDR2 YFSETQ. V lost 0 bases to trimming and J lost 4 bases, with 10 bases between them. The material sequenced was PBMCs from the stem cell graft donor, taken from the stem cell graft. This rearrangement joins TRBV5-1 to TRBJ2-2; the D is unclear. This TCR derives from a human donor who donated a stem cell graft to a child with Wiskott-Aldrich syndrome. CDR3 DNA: TGCGCCAGCAGCTTGGAAGGGCTGAGCACCGGGGAGCTGTTTTTT. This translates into CASSLEGLSTGELFF.